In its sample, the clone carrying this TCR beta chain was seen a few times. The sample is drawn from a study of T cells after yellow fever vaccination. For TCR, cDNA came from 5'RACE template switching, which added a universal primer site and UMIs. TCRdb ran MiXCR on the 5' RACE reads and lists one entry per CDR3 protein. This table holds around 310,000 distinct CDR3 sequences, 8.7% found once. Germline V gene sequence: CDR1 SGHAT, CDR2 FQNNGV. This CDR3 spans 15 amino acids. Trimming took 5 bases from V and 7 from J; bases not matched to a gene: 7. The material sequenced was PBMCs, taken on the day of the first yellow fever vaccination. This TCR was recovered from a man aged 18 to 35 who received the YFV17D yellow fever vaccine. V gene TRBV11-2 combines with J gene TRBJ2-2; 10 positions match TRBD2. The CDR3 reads CASSLQLAGHGELFF. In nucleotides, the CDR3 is TGTGCCAGCAGCCTCCAACTAGCGGGACACGGGGAGCTGTTTTTT.